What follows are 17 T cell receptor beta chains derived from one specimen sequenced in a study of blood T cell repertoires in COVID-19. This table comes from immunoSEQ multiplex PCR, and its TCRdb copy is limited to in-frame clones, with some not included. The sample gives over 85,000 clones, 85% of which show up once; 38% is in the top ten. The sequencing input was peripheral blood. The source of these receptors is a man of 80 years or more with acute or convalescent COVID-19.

The CDR3 region is CAWGTGDFQPQHF. As DNA, the CDR3 is TGTGCCTGGGGGACAGGGGATTTTCAGCCCCAGCATTTT. This rearrangement joins TRBV30 to TRBJ1-5; TRBD1 matches at 10 bases. The J segment lost 6 bases and the V segment lost 5 bases, leaving 4 bases of the junction unmatched. The CDR3 is 13 amino acids. CDR1 and CDR2 from the germline V gene are GTSNPN and SVGIG (reference sequence).

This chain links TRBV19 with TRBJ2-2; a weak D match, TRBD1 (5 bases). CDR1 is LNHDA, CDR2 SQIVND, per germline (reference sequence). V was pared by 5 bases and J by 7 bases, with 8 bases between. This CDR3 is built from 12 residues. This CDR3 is CASSRQIGELFF. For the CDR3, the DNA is TGTGCCAGTAGTCGACAGATCGGGGAGCTGTTTTTT.

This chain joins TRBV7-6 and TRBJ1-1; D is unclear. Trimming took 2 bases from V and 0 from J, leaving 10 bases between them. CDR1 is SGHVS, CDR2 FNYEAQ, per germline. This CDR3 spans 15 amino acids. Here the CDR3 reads CASSLRAGMNTEAFF. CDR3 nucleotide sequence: TGTGCCAGCAGCTTACGAGCAGGTATGAACACTGAAGCTTTCTTT.

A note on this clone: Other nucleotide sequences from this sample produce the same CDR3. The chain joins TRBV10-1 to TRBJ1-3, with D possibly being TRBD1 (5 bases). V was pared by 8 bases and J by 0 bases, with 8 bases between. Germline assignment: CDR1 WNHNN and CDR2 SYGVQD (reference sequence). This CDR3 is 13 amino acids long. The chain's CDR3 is CASGANSGNTIYF. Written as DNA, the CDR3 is TGCGCCAGCGGGGCGAACTCTGGAAACACCATATATTTT.

In nucleotides, the CDR3 is TGTGCCATCAGTGCGACAGGGTCTTCGCCCCAGCATTTT. It is translated as CAISATGSSPQHF. The genes are TRBV10-3 and TRBJ1-5; 7 nucleotides line up with TRBD1. This CDR3 spans 13 amino acids. CDR1 is ENHRY and CDR2 is SYGVKD in the germline V gene. With 4 bases clipped from V and 9 bases from J, the junction kept 6 bases outside the gene matches.

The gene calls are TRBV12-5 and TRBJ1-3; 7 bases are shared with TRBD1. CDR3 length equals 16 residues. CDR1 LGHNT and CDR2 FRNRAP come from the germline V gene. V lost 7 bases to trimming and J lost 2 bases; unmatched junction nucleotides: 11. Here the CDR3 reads CASAKETGSTGNTIYF. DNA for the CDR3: TGTGCTAGTGCAAAAGAGACAGGGTCCACTGGAAACACCATATATTTT.

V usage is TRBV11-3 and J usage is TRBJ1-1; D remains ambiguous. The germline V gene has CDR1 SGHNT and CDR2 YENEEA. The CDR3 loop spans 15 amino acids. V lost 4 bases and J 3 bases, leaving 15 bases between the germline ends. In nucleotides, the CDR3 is TGTGCCAGCAGCTCTTTGACGGGGAGGGACACTGAAGCTTTCTTT. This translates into CASSSLTGRDTEAFF.

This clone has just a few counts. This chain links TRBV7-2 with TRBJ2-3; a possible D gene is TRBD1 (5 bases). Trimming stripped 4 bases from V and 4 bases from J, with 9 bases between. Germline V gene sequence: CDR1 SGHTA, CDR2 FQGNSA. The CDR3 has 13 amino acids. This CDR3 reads CASSSRVSDTQYF. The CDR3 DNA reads TGTGCCAGCAGCTCCAGGGTGTCAGATACGCAGTATTTT.

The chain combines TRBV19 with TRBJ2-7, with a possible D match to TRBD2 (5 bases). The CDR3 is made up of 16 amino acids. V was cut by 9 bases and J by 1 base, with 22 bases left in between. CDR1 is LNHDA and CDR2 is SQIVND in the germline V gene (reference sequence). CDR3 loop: CASTPGITLASYEQYF. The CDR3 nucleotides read TGTGCCAGCACCCCCGGTATTACTTTAGCGTCCTACGAGCAGTACTTC.

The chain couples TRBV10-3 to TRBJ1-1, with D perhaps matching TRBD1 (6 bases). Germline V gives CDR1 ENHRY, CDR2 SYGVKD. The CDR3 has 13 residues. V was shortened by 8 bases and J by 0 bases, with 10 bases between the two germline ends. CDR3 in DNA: TGTGCCATCGGGGGCAACTTGAACACTGAAGCTTTCTTT. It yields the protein CAIGGNLNTEAFF.

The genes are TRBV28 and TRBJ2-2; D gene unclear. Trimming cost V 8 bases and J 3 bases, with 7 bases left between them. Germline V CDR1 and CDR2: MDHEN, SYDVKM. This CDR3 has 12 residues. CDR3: CASPSYTGELFF. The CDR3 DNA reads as TGTGCCAGCCCGTCTTACACCGGGGAGCTGTTTTTT.

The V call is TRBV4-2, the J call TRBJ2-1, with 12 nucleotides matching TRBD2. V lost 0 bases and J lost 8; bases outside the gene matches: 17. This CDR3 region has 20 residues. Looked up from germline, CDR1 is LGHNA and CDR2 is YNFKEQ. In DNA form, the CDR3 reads TGTGCCAGCAGCCAAGATCTGGTGACTAGCGGGAGAAGGTTTAACTATGAGCAGTTCTTC. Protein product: CASSQDLVTSGRRFNYEQFF.

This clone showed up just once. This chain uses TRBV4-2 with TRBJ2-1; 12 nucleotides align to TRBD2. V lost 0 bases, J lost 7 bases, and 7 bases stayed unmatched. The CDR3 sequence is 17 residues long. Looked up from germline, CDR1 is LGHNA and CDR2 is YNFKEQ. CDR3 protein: CASSQDEGLAGQNEQFF. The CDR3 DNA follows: TGTGCCAGCAGCCAAGACGAGGGACTAGCGGGTCAGAATGAGCAGTTCTTC.

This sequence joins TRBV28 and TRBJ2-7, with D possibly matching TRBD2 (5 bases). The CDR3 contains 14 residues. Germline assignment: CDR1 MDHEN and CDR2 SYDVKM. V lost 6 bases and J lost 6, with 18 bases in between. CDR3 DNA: TGTGCCAGCAGACCTCATGGCCCCGAGGGCGAGCAGTACTTC. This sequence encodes CASRPHGPEGEQYF.

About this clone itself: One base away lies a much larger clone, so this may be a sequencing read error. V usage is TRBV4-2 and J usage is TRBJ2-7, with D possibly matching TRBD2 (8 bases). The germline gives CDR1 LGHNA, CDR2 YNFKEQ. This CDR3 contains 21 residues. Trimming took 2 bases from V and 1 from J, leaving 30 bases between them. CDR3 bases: TGTGCCAGCAGCCAACAACTTGCTCGGGGGGGGCCAGGGGGAGTATCCTACGAGCAGTACTTC. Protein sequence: CASSQQLARGGPGGVSYEQYF.

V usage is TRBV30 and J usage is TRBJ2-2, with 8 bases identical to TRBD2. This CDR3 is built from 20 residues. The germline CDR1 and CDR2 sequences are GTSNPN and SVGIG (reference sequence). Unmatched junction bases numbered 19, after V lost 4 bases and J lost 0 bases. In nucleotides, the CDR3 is TGTGCCTGGACCTCATTTAGTGGGGTCCTAGCGGGTTCGAACACCGGGGAGCTGTTTTTT. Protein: CAWTSFSGVLAGSNTGELFF.

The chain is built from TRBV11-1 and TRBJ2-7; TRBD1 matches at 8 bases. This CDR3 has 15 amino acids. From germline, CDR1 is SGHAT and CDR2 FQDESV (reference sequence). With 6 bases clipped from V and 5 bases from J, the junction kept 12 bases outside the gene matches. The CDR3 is CASRPDRGGVNEQYF. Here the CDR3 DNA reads TGTGCCAGCAGGCCAGACAGGGGAGGAGTTAACGAGCAGTACTTC.